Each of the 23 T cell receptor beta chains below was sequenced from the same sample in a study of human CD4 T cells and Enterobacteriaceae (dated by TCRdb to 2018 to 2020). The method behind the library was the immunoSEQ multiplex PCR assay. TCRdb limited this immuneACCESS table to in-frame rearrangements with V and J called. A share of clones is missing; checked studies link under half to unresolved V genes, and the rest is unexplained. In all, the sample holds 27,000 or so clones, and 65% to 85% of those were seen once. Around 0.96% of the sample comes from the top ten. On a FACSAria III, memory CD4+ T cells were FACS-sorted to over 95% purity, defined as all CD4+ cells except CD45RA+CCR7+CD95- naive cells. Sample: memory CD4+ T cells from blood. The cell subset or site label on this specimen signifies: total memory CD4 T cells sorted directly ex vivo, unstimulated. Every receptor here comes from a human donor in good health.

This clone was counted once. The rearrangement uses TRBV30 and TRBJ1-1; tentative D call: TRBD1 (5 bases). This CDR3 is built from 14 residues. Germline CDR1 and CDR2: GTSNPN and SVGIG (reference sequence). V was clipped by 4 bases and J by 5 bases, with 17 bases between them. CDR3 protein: CAWKVDSRTTEAFF. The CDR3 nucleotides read TGTGCCTGGAAGGTCGACAGCCGAACGACTGAAGCTTTCTTT. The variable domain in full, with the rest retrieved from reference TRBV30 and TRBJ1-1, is SQTIHQWPATLVQPVGSPLSLECTVEGTSNPNLYWYRQAAGRGLQLLFYSVGIGQISSEVPQNLSASRPQDRQFILSSKKLLLSDSGFYLCAWKVDSRTTEAFFGQGTRLTVV.

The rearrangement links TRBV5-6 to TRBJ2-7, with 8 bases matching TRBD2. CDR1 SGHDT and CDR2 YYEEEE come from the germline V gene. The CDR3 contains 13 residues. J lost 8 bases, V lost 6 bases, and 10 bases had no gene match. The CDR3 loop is CASTRGGASQQYF. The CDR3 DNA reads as TGTGCCAGCACCCGGGGGGGAGCCAGCCAGCAGTACTTC.

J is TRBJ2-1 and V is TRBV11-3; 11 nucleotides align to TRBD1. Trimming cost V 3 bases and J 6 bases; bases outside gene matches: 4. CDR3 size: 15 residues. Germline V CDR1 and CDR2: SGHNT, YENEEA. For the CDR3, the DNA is TGTGCCAGCAGCTTTGGACAGGGGGCGTCCAATGAGCAGTTCTTC. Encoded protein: CASSFGQGASNEQFF.

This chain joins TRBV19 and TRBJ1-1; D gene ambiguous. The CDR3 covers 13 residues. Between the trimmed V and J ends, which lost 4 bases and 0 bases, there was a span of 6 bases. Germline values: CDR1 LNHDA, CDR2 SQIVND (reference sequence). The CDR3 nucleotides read TGTGCCAGTAGTACCCCCCTGAACACTGAAGCTTTCTTT. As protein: CASSTPLNTEAFF.

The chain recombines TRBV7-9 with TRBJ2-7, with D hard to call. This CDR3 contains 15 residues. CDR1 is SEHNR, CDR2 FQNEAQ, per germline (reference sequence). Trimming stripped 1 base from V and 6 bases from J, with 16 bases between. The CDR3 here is CASSLGSGPLVEQYF. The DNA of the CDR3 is TGTGCCAGCAGCTTAGGGTCCGGGCCCCTTGTCGAGCAGTACTTC.

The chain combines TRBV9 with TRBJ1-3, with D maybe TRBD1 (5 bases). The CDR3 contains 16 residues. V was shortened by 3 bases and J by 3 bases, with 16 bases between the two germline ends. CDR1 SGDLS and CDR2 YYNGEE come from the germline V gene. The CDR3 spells CASSAQGRAIGNTIYF. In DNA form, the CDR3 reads TGTGCCAGCAGCGCCCAGGGAAGGGCTATTGGAAACACCATATATTTT.

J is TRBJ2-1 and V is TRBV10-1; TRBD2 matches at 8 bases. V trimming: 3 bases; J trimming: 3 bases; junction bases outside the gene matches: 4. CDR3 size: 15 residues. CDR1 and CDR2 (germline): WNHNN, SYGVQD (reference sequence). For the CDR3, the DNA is TGCGCCAGCAGTGACGGTAGCGGGAACTACAATGAGCAGTTCTTC. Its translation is CASSDGSGNYNEQFF.

The chain's CDR3 is CASSPTIDGVGEKLFF. CDR3 nucleotides: TGTGCCAGCAGTCCGACAATTGACGGTGTCGGAGAAAAACTGTTTTTT. The rearrangement links TRBV28 to TRBJ1-4; D call uncertain. Looked up from germline, CDR1 is MDHEN and CDR2 is SYDVKM. This CDR3 region has 16 residues. Trimming cost V 5 bases and J 8 bases, with 21 bases left between them.

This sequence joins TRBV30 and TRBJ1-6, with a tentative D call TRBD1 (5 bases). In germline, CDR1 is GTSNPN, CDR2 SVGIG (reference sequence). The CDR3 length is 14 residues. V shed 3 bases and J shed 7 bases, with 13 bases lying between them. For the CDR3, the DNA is TGTGCCTGGAGCACCCCCGGGACCAATTCACCCCTCCACTTT. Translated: CAWSTPGTNSPLHF.

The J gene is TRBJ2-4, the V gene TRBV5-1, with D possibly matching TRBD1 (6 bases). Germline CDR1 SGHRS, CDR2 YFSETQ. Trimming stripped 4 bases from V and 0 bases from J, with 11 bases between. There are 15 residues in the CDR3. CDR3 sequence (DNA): TGCGCCAGCAGCCCGCAGACAGGAGCCAAAAACATTCAGTACTTC. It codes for CASSPQTGAKNIQYF.

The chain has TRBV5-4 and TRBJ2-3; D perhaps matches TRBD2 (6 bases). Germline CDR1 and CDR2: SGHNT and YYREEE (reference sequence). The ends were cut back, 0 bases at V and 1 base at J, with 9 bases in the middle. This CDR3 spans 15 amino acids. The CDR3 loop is CASSLERVGTDTQYF. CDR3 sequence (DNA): TGTGCCAGCAGCTTGGAGCGGGTGGGCACAGATACGCAGTATTTT.

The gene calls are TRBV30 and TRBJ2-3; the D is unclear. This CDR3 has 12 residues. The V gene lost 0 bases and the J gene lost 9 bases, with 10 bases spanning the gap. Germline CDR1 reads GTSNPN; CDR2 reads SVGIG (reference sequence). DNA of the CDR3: TGTGCCTGGAGTGTACAATACGGGACGCAGTATTTT. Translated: CAWSVQYGTQYF.

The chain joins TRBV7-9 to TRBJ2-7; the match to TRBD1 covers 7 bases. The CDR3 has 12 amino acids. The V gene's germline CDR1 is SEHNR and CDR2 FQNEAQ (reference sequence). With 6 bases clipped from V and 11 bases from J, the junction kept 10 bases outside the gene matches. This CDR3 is CASSPGGPREYF. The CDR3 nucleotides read TGTGCCAGCAGTCCAGGGGGTCCTAGGGAGTACTTC. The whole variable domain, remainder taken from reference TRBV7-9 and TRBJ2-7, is DTGVSQNPRHKITKRGQNVTFRCDPISEHNRLYWYRQTLGQGPEFLTYFQNEAQLEKSRLLSDRFSAERPKGSFSTLEIQRTEQGDSAMYLCASSPGGPREYFGPGTRLTVT.

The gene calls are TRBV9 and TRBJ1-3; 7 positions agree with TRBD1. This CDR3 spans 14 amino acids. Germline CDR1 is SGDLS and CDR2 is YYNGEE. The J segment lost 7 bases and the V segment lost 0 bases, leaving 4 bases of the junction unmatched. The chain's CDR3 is CASSVGNRGNTIYF. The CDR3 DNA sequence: TGTGCCAGCAGCGTAGGTAACAGGGGTAACACCATATATTTT.

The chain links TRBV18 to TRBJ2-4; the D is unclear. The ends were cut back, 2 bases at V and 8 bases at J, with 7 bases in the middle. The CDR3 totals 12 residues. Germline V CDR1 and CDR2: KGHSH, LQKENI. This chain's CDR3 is CASSPSVDIQYF. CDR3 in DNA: TGTGCCAGCTCACCATCGGTTGACATTCAGTACTTC. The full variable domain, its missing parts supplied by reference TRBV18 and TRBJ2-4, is NAGVMQNPRHLVRRRGQEARLRCSPMKGHSHVYWYRQLPEEGLKFMVYLQKENIIDESGMPKERFSAEFPKEGPSILRIQQVVRGDSAAYFCASSPSVDIQYFGAGTRLSVL.

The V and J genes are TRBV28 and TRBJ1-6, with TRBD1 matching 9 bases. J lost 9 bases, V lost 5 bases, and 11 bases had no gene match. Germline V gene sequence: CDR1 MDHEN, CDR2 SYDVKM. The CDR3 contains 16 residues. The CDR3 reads CASSAIGTGKISPLHF. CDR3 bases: TGTGCCAGCAGTGCCATAGGGACAGGGAAAATTTCACCCCTCCACTTT.

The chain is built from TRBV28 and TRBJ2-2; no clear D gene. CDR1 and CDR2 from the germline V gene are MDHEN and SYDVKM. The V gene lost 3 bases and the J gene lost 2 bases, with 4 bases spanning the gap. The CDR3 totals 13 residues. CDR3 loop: CASSFGNTGELFF. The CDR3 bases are TGTGCCAGCAGTTTCGGTAACACCGGGGAGCTGTTTTTT. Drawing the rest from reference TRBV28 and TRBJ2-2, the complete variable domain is DVKVTQSSRYLVKRTGEKVFLECVQDMDHENMFWYRQDPGLGLRLIYFSYDVKMKEKGDIPEGYSVSREKKERFSLILESASTNQTSMYLCASSFGNTGELFFGEGSRLTVL.

CDR3 residues: CASSFAPRVGTEAFF. CDR3 nucleotides: TGTGCCAGCAGTTTTGCCCCCAGGGTCGGTACTGAAGCTTTCTTT. V and J are TRBV28 and TRBJ1-1; D might be TRBD1 (5 bases). CDR3 length: 15 residues. Germline V CDR1 and CDR2: MDHEN, SYDVKM. The V and J ends lost 3 bases and 5 bases respectively, with 16 bases between them.

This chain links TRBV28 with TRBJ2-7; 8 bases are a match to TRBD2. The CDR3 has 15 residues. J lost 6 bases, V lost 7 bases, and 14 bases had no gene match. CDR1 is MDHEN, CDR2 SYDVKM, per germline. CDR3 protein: CASTPRGTSLREQYF. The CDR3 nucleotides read TGTGCCAGCACCCCCCGGGGGACTAGTCTCCGCGAGCAGTACTTC.

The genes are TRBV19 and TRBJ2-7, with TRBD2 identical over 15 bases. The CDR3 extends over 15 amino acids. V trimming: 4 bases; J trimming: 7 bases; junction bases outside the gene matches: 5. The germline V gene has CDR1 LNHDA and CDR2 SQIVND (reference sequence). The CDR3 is CASSTGLAGGREQYF. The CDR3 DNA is TGTGCCAGTAGTACGGGACTAGCGGGAGGTCGTGAGCAGTACTTC.

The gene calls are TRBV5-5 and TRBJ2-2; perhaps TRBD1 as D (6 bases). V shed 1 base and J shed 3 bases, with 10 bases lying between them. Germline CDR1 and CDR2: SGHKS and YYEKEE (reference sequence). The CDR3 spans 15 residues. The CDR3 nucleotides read TGTGCCAGCAGCTTGCACAGGGCGGACACCGGGGAGCTGTTTTTT. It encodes CASSLHRADTGELFF.

The CDR3 nucleotides are TGTGCCAGCAGTGGGGGCTACAGGGTTGGAGAGACCCAGTACTTC. Translated, it gives CASSGGYRVGETQYF. The gene calls are TRBV27 and TRBJ2-5; TRBD1 is a possible D gene (6 bases). Per the germline V gene, CDR1 is MNHEY and CDR2 is SMNVEV (reference sequence). The V end lost 5 bases, the J end lost 4 bases, and 17 bases lay between the germline ends. CDR3 length equals 15 residues.

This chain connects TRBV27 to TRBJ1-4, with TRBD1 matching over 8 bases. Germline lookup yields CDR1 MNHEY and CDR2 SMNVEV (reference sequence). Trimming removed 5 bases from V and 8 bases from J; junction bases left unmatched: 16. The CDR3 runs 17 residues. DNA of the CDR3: TGTGCCAGCAGTCCCGGGCAGGGGGCGTTTAGATTAGAAAAACTGTTTTTT. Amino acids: CASSPGQGAFRLEKLFF.